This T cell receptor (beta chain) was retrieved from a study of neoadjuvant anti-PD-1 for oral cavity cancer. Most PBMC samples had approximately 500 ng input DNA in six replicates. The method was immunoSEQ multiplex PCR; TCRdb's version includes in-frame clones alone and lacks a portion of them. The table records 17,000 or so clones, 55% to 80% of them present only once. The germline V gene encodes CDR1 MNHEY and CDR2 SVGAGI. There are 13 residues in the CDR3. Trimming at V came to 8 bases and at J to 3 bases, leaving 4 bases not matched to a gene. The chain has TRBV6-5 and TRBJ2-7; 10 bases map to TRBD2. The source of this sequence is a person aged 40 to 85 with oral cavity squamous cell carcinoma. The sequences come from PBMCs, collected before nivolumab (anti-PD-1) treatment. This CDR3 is CASARTSGYEQYF. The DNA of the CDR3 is TGTGCCAGCGCTCGGACTAGCGGCTACGAGCAGTACTTC.